The T cell receptor beta chain under discussion was sequenced for a study of graft-versus-host responses after intestinal transplantation. Overall study context: Multivisceral, liver-intestinal, or isolated intestinal transplants were received by the recipients.

TCRdb keeps only in-frame clones here, not all; method: immunoSEQ multiplex PCR. The sample records about 93,000 clones, around 93% being singletons. As regards this clone: As yet, its antigen is unknown.

Broader study findings: Allografts from individuals with graft-donor T cell macrochimerism displayed high graft-versus-host to host-versus-graft clonal ratios. Detection of GvH clones occurred in recipient marrow, and some had their first appearance in ileum or blood.

The V gene's germline CDR1 is MGHRA and CDR2 YSYEKL. Deletions cut 2 bases from V and 6 bases from J, with 16 bases between. The CDR3 has 15 amino acids. The input for sequencing was unstimulated CD8+ T cells sorted from spleen or lymph node cells, taken before intestinal transplant. The sequence was collected from a human donor who received an intestinal transplant. The rearrangement uses TRBV4-1 and TRBJ1-1, with D possibly matching TRBD1 (6 bases). The CDR3 coding sequence is TGCGCCAGCAGCCAAAGATTGCCAGGGGCGGCTGAAGCTTTCTTT. It specifies CASSQRLPGAAEAFF.